The 4 T cell receptor beta chains below all came from one sample that was sequenced in a study of naive and memory T cell subsets. Both TRBC1 and TRBC2 were covered by a beta constant-region primer of two equimolar oligonucleotides. Nested alpha and beta constant-region primers with the SP2 primer drove four PCR rounds on ligated cDNA. Each CDR3 protein is one row after TCRdb ran MiXCR on the UMI-ligation and nested PCR reads. The repertoire includes roughly 100,000 distinct CDR3 sequences, 14% of them detected once, and around 3% sits in the top ten. These TCRs are of unknown antigen specificity. Notes on the study in general: A few larger clonotypes appeared in naive repertoires, especially CD8, possibly memory cells re-expressing CD45RA.

The sequenced sample was naive CD8+ T cells from blood. Receptors originate from a human donor in good health.

The table lists this clonotype with many counts. The V call is TRBV5-1, the J call TRBJ2-2; the D is unclear. V lost 3 bases and J lost 3, with 3 bases in between. The germline CDR1 and CDR2 sequences are SGHRS and YFSETQ. The CDR3 loop spans 12 amino acids. The CDR3 sequence: CASSYDTGELFF. The DNA of the CDR3 is TGCGCCAGCAGCTACGACACCGGGGAGCTGTTTTTT.

This clonotype was counted at least ten times. The chain carries TRBV7-6 and TRBJ2-3, with D maybe TRBD1 (5 bases). Germline lookup yields CDR1 SGHVS and CDR2 FNYEAQ. CDR3 size: 15 residues. V lost 1 base, J lost 1 base, and 9 bases lay in between. CDR3: CASSLVGAGTDTQYF. CDR3 nucleotides: TGTGCCAGCAGCTTAGTTGGGGCAGGCACAGATACGCAGTATTTT.

This clonotype was detected a few times. The V gene is TRBV20-1, the J gene TRBJ2-1; no definite D call. V shed 1 base and J shed 1 base, with 14 bases lying between them. CDR1 and CDR2 (germline): DFQATT, SNEGSKA (reference sequence). The CDR3 is 16 amino acids. The chain's CDR3 is CSARGNIYGSYNEQFF. The CDR3 DNA reads as TGCAGTGCTAGAGGTAATATCTATGGTTCCTACAATGAGCAGTTCTTC.

The chain uses TRBV7-9 and TRBJ2-3, with 8 bases fitting TRBD1. After removal of 5 bases from V and 2 bases from J, the junction contained 9 bases not matched to a gene. Germline values: CDR1 SEHNR, CDR2 FQNEAQ (reference sequence). The CDR3 is 16 amino acids. CDR3 coding DNA: TGTGCCAGCAGCCTCTCCGGGACAGGAGACACAGATACGCAGTATTTT. Its translation: CASSLSGTGDTDTQYF. Together with reference TRBV7-9 and TRBJ2-3, the CDR3 gives the full variable domain: DTGVSQNPRHKITKRGQNVTFRCDPISEHNRLYWYRQTLGQGPEFLTYFQNEAQLEKSRLLSDRFSAERPKGSFSTLEIQRTEQGDSAMYLCASSLSGTGDTDTQYFGPGTRLTVL.